This entry lists 3 T cell receptor beta chains sequenced from one sample in a study of control samples from healthy donors and cancer patients. Repertoires were generated with immunoSEQ multiplex PCR, while TCRdb's copy carries only in-frame clones and drops some. Of 150,000 to 180,000 clones in the sample, roughly 94% were seen once. The sequencing sample was made of blood. The receptor set was obtained from a man aged 35 to 55 in good health.

The chain employs TRBV5-1 and TRBJ2-2; D perhaps matches TRBD2 (6 bases). CDR1 is SGHRS, CDR2 YFSETQ, per germline. The V end was cut by 3 bases, the J end by 6 bases, with 21 bases between. The CDR3 runs to 17 residues. The DNA for the CDR3 is TGCGCCAGCAGCTCAGGACCGCCCGGAGGGGTGGCCGGGGAGCTGTTTTTT. Its protein is CASSSGPPGGVAGELFF.

CDR3: CAIGGTTDTEAFF. In DNA, the CDR3 is TGTGCCATCGGAGGGACCACCGACACTGAAGCTTTCTTT. The chain joins TRBV10-3 to TRBJ1-1; a possible D gene is TRBD1 (5 bases). The length of the CDR3 is 13 residues. V was clipped by 8 bases and J by 3 bases, with 13 bases between them. Germline CDR1 and CDR2: ENHRY and SYGVKD.

This clone was observed once. This rearrangement joins TRBV19 to TRBJ2-5; TRBD2 aligns across 8 bases. The germline gives CDR1 LNHDA, CDR2 SQIVND (reference sequence). Losses at the gene ends were 3 bases for V and 3 bases for J; bases not matched to a gene: 0. The CDR3 totals 13 residues. The CDR3 sequence is CASSIGGEETQYF. The CDR3 DNA reads TGTGCCAGTAGTATCGGGGGGGAAGAGACCCAGTACTTC. The full variable domain, its missing parts supplied by reference TRBV19 and TRBJ2-5, is DGGITQSPKYLFRKEGQNVTLSCEQNLNHDAMYWYRQDPGQGLRLIYYSQIVNDFQKGDIAEGYSVSREKKESFPLTVTSAQKNPTAFYLCASSIGGEETQYFGPGTRLLVL.